The clone carrying this T cell receptor (beta chain) was observed a single time. Time point indicated: pretreatment peripheral blood. The table came from immunoSEQ multiplex PCR; TCRdb's copy has only in-frame clones and leaves some out. The sample has approximately 55,000 clones, 86% seen once. The V and J ends lost 2 bases and 5 bases respectively, with 12 bases between them. Looked up from germline, CDR1 is MNHEY and CDR2 is SVGAGI. The CDR3 sequence is 15 residues long. This sample was included in a study of PD-L1 blockade in urothelial cancer. The sequencing used PBMCs, collected around atezolizumab (anti-PD-L1) treatment. This receptor was taken from a man aged 55 to 70 with urothelial cancer. The V call is TRBV6-5, the J call TRBJ1-4, with D unresolved. The CDR3 sequence: CASSYSVDRNEKLFF. The CDR3 bases are TGTGCCAGCAGTTACAGCGTGGATAGGAATGAAAAACTGTTTTTT.